These 6 T cell receptor beta chains came from one sample sequenced in a study of beta chain features in type 1 diabetes. Study-wide results and limits: Researchers report that Type 1 diabetes patients had moderately but significantly shorter TCRB CDR3s across all four CD4+ subsets.

Which antigens these TCRs recognize remains unknown. The whole isolated RNA underwent reverse transcription, so sequencing captured expressed TCRB transcripts. Using immunoSEQ multiplex PCR, the repertoire was profiled, and TCRdb retains in-frame clones only, with some absent. The sample gives about 370,000 clones, around 10% of which show up once; about 0.64% is in the top ten. The sequencing input was central memory CD4+ T cells from blood. Receptors originate from a man aged 30 to 45 with type 1 diabetes.

The chain couples TRBV4-1 to TRBJ1-4; D is unresolved. Germline-derived CDR1 and CDR2 are MGHRA and YSYEKL. V was clipped by 0 bases and J by 6 bases, with 11 bases between them. There are 15 residues in the CDR3. The CDR3 coding sequence is TGCGCCAGCAGCCAAGATGGCCTAGGAGATGAAAAACTGTTTTTT. It codes for CASSQDGLGDEKLFF.

This clone was observed a handful of times. The V gene is TRBV28, the J gene TRBJ1-2; D possibly corresponds to TRBD1 (6 bases). The germline gives CDR1 MDHEN, CDR2 SYDVKM. Trimming shortened V by 2 bases and J by 7 bases, and 14 bases separated the two germline ends. This CDR3 is built from 14 residues. The CDR3 nucleotides read TGTGCCAGCAGTTTAGGGGGCCAGGGCGGTGGCTACACCTTC. It translates to CASSLGGQGGGYTF.

In this sample, this clone turned up a few times. The rearrangement uses TRBV6-5 and TRBJ2-2; TRBD2 aligns across 7 bases. The germline V gene encodes CDR1 MNHEY and CDR2 SVGAGI. CDR3 size: 14 residues. V trimming: 7 bases; J trimming: 7 bases; junction bases outside the gene matches: 9. For the CDR3, the DNA is TGTGCCAGCAAAAAGGACACGGGAGGCGGGGAGCTGTTTTTT. Protein product: CASKKDTGGGELFF.

V is TRBV5-4 and J is TRBJ1-2, with 10 bases identical to TRBD1. V was pared by 5 bases and J by 3 bases, with 4 bases of the junction left unmatched. The CDR3 consists of 14 residues. Germline assignment: CDR1 SGHNT and CDR2 YYREEE (reference sequence). This CDR3 is CASRPGTGDYGYTF. As DNA, the CDR3 is TGTGCCAGCAGGCCTGGGACAGGGGACTATGGCTACACCTTC.

This chain links TRBV19 with TRBJ1-5; D is perhaps TRBD1 (5 bases). CDR3 length: 17 residues. Germline CDR1 is LNHDA and CDR2 is SQIVND (reference sequence). The ends were cut back, 6 bases at V and 3 bases at J, with 21 bases in the middle. The CDR3 nucleotides read TGTGCCAGTAGGGAATCCTCAGGGATGCTGCTCAATCAGCCCCAGCATTTT. Translated, it gives CASRESSGMLLNQPQHF.

This clone turned up a few times. V is TRBV19 and J is TRBJ2-7; 8 nucleotides match TRBD2. This CDR3 is built from 14 residues. Germline values: CDR1 LNHDA, CDR2 SQIVND (reference sequence). V was clipped by 6 bases and J by 3 bases; unmatched bases: 7. CDR3: CASSISGRDYEQYF. In nucleotides, the CDR3 is TGTGCCAGTAGCATCAGCGGGAGAGACTACGAGCAGTACTTC.